These T cell receptor beta chains were read from a single sample in a study of vaccination and CD4 T cells after COVID-19. TCRdb reprocessed the PCR reads with MiXCR, giving one entry per CDR3 protein. The sample records approximately 18,000 distinct CDR3 sequences, 25% to 30% being singletons. No antigen has been assigned to these receptors. Material: cultured CD4+ T cells from blood. These receptors came from a human donor with COVID-19. Each CDR3 is given with its conserved first and last residue. A D gene is named only where the DNA matches it firmly. Only part of the rows carry a size: once, few, many, or a class if the clone is expanded.

>TRBV19|TRBJ2-5|NA|NA
TGTGCCTCGGGTGTCCAAGAGACCCAGTACTTC
CASGVQETQYF
>TRBV10-3|TRBJ1-5|NA|NA
TGTGCCATCAATGAAGAATGGGAGACAGGAATGGACAATCAGCCCCAGCATTTT
CAINEEWETGMDNQPQHF
>TRBV12-3/TRBV12-4|TRBJ2-4|NA|TRBD2
TGTGCCAGCAGTCCTAGCGGGGGTGATCAGTACTTC
CASSPSGGDQYF
>TRBV7-8|TRBJ2-6|few|NA
TGTGCCAGCAGCGGTCTGAGTGGGGCCAACGTCCTGACTTTC
CASSGLSGANVLTF
>TRBV7-3|TRBJ2-2|few|NA
TGTGCCAGCAGCTTAAAGCAGGGCACCGGGGAGCTGTTTTTT
CASSLKQGTGELFF
>TRBV11-2|TRBJ1-5|NA|TRBD1
TGTGCCAGCAGCTTAGAACAGGGGGCCCATCAGCCCCAGCATTTT
CASSLEQGAHQPQHF
>TRBV5-4|TRBJ2-7|NA|TRBD2
TGTGCCAGCAGCTTGACGGGGGGGCGGACCTTGGGCTCCTACGAGCAGCACTTC
CASSLTGGRTLGSYEQHF
>TRBV7-2|TRBJ1-5|NA|NA
TGTGCCAGCAGCTTAGGAAGAAATCAGCCCCAGCATTTT
CASSLGRNQPQHF
>TRBV7-2|TRBJ1-5|NA|NA
TGTGCCAGCAGCTTAGAGGGGGGTTTCAATCAGCCCCAGCATTTT
CASSLEGGFNQPQHF
>TRBV12-3/TRBV12-4|TRBJ2-7|NA|NA
TGTGCCAGCAGTCCTGACACGGACCCCTACGAGCAGTACTTC
CASSPDTDPYEQYF
>TRBV6-1|TRBJ1-1|NA|NA
TGTGCCAGCAGTGAATACCCAATTGAAGCTTTCTTT
CASSEYPIEAFF
>TRBV6-4|TRBJ2-3|NA|TRBD1
TGTGCCAGCACAAAGAGATTAAGGGACAGGGGTAAGGGGGCAGATACGCAGTATTTT
CASTKRLRDRGKGADTQYF
>TRBV14|TRBJ2-1|NA|NA
TGTGCCAGCAGCCAAGAGCTTGAGGGCTATGAGCAGTTCTTC
CASSQELEGYEQFF
>TRBV7-9|TRBJ1-5|NA|TRBD1
TGTGCCAGCAGCCCCGGCGGGACAGGGAACAATCAGCCCCAGCATTTT
CASSPGGTGNNQPQHF
>TRBV7-3|TRBJ2-3|few|TRBD2
TGTGCCAGCAGCTTAAGGCCTAGCGGGGGCATATCGACAGATACGCAGTATTTT
CASSLRPSGGISTDTQYF
>TRBV18|TRBJ1-5|few|NA
TGTGCCAGCTCACCACCCGGGAATAGCAATCAGCCCCAGCATTTT
CASSPPGNSNQPQHF
>TRBV5-1|TRBJ2-5|NA|TRBD1
TGCGCCAGCAGCCCTGGAGGGACAGGGGCGGCCCAGTACTTC
CASSPGGTGAAQYF
>TRBV5-1|TRBJ1-1|NA|NA
TGCGCCACCTTAAGCGGACCGGGGGCTCGAGAAGCTTTCTTT
CATLSGPGAREAFF
>TRBV7-9|TRBJ2-7|few|NA
TGTGCCAGCAGCTGGGGTGGCAGGGAGTCCTACGAGCAGTACTTC
CASSWGGRESYEQYF
>TRBV12-3/TRBV12-4|TRBJ1-6|NA|NA
TGTGCCAGCAGGCCTTCCCAGGGGAGCAATTCACCCCTCCACTTT
CASRPSQGSNSPLHF
>TRBV7-3|TRBJ1-1|few|NA
TGTGCCAGCAGCTTAAACTTTGCGGGGGAAGCTTTCTTT
CASSLNFAGEAFF
>TRBV11-3|TRBJ2-3|few|NA
TGTGCCAGCAGCTCTAGCACAGATACGCAGTATTTT
CASSSSTDTQYF
>TRBV7-9|TRBJ2-5|NA|TRBD2
TGTGCCAGCAGCCGGGGACTAGCGGGGGAAGAGACCCAGTACTTC
CASSRGLAGEETQYF
>TRBV7-2|TRBJ2-7|few|NA
TGTGCCAGCAGCGGAGGCGGGTCCCACCCCTACGAGCAGTACTTC
CASSGGGSHPYEQYF
>TRBV5-1|TRBJ2-3|NA|NA
TGCGCCAGCAGCTTGTTCGTCAGCACAGATACGCAGTATTTT
CASSLFVSTDTQYF
>TRBV7-6|TRBJ2-2|NA|NA
TGTGCCAGCAGCGGGGGGGGCGTCGGGGAGCTGTTTTTT
CASSGGGVGELFF
>TRBV7-2|TRBJ2-7|NA|NA
TGTGCCAGCAGCCCCACAAGGCAGGCGTCTTGGTCGTCCTTC
CASSPTRQASWSSF
>TRBV11-3|TRBJ2-7|medium-sized|NA
TGTGCCAGCAGCAAAGGAGCGTCAAGCTCCTACGAGCAGTACTTC
CASSKGASSSYEQYF
>TRBV18|TRBJ1-5|NA|NA
TGTGCCAGCTCACCACCCCCAGCCCCACCTTATAGCAATCAGCCCCAGCATTTT
CASSPPPAPPYSNQPQHF
>TRBV28|TRBJ2-1|NA|TRBD2
TGTGCCACCTGGACTAGCGGGCACAATGAGCAGTTCTTC
CATWTSGHNEQFF
>TRBV29-1|TRBJ2-2|NA|NA
TGCAGCGTTGGTACGAACACCGGGGAGCTGTTTTTT
CSVGTNTGELFF
>TRBV18|TRBJ2-1|NA|NA
TGTGCCAGCTCGGGGACGGGCAATGAGCAGTTCTTC
CASSGTGNEQFF